The T cell receptor (beta chain) described here comes from a study of blood T cell repertoires in COVID-19. Authors' analysis steps: Reference gene primer amplification yielded estimated nucleated cell counts. Produced via immunoSEQ multiplex PCR; TCRdb's table is partial and in-frame only. V, J and clone size are those of that table, while D and trimming were read from the DNA. The repertoire holds 50,000 to 70,000 clones, with around 80% as singletons. The CDR3 extends over 18 amino acids. With V trimmed by 4 bases and J by 6 bases, 11 bases remained unmatched. Germline lookup yields CDR1 LGHNA and CDR2 YNFKEQ.

The material sequenced was peripheral blood. The rearrangement links TRBV4-2 to TRBJ2-3; TRBD2 aligns across 15 bases. The clonotype was recovered from an older woman with acute or convalescent COVID-19. As DNA, the CDR3 is TGTGCCAGCAGCCGAGGACTAGCGGGGGGGCCGGTAGTGGATACGCAGTATTTT. It yields the protein CASSRGLAGGPVVDTQYF.